The 25 T cell receptor beta chains reported below all come from one sample, sequenced in a study of sequential checkpoint blockade in melanoma. Assay: immunoSEQ multiplex PCR; the TCRdb copy retains only in-frame clones and omits some. The sample yields 15,000 to 20,000 clones, 60% to 75% seen once. The treatment is: randomized to nivolumab then ipilimumab (arm A) or the reverse (arm B). The sample here was tumor tissue (inferred from file names), taken from a patient given nivolumab and ipilimumab in sequence. Receptors originate from a human donor with melanoma.

The chain is built from TRBV19 and TRBJ2-2, with TRBD1 identical over 9 bases. After removal of 10 bases from V and 4 bases from J, the junction contained 4 bases not matched to a gene. This CDR3 spans 13 amino acids. Germline assignment: CDR1 LNHDA and CDR2 SQIVND (reference sequence). DNA for the CDR3: TGTGCCACCAGGACAGGGGCCACCGGGGAGCTGTTTTTT. Translated: CATRTGATGELFF.

The sample holds a few counts of this clone. The gene calls are TRBV5-1 and TRBJ2-3; 10 bases match TRBD2. Per germline, CDR1 SGHRS and CDR2 YFSETQ. The CDR3 covers 16 residues. The V gene end was trimmed by 1 base and the J gene end by 5 bases; junction bases not matched to a gene: 7. The CDR3 sequence: CASSLNPSGSEDTQYF. CDR3 in DNA: TGCGCCAGCAGCTTGAATCCTAGCGGGAGTGAAGATACGCAGTATTTT.

The V call is TRBV9, the J call TRBJ2-7; TRBD1 matches 9 bases. There are 15 residues in the CDR3. Germline assignment: CDR1 SGDLS and CDR2 YYNGEE. V lost 0 bases to trimming and J lost 5 bases; unmatched junction nucleotides: 6. CDR3 loop: CASSVEGQGRDEQYF. CDR3 DNA sequence: TGTGCCAGCAGCGTAGAGGGACAGGGTAGAGACGAGCAGTACTTC.

This chain joins TRBV6-7 and TRBJ2-7; 9 positions agree with TRBD2. TRBV6-7 is given ORF status, its function remaining uncertain. There are 16 residues in the CDR3. The trim removed 2 bases at V and 7 bases at J, leaving 12 bases unmatched. CDR3 sequence reads: CASSYRREGFKGEQYF. DNA of the CDR3: TGTGCCAGCAGTTACCGGCGGGAGGGCTTCAAGGGGGAGCAGTACTTC.

This CDR3 is CASSLGSGGSNEQFF. The DNA of the CDR3 is TGTGCCAGCAGCTTAGGTAGCGGCGGGTCAAATGAGCAGTTCTTC. The chain links TRBV7-6 to TRBJ2-1, with D perhaps TRBD2 (6 bases). The CDR3 has 15 residues. V was clipped by 1 base and J by 7 bases, with 14 bases between them. Germline V gives CDR1 SGHVS, CDR2 FNYEAQ.

The rearrangement joins TRBV18 to TRBJ2-7; D gene ambiguous. Germline CDR1 reads KGHSH; CDR2 reads LQKENI. The CDR3 has 15 amino acids. V was trimmed by 4 bases and J by 5 bases, leaving 18 bases between them. In DNA, the CDR3 is TGTGCCAGCTCACGGTTTTCCGGGTTCGAGAACGAGCAGTACTTC. As protein: CASSRFSGFENEQYF.

CDR3 loop: CASSLSPSGYRTDTQYF. In DNA form, the CDR3 reads TGCGCCAGCAGTTTATCCCCATCAGGGTACCGCACAGATACGCAGTATTTT. The chain couples TRBV10-2 to TRBJ2-3; maybe TRBD1 (5 bases). V dropped 5 bases and J dropped 1 base, with 19 bases sitting between them. Germline values: CDR1 WSHSY, CDR2 SAAADI. The CDR3 is made up of 17 amino acids.

The J gene is TRBJ1-2, the V gene TRBV7-2; D uncertain. Germline assignment: CDR1 SGHTA and CDR2 FQGNSA. This CDR3 has 14 residues. Trimming stripped 1 base from V and 8 bases from J, with 14 bases between. For the CDR3, the DNA is TGTGCCAGCAGCTTAGGGTCGCTGAGTGGGGGCTACACCTTC. This gives the protein CASSLGSLSGGYTF.

This clone is categorized as large (0.1 to 1%). V gene TRBV6-8 combines with J gene TRBJ2-7, with D perhaps matching TRBD1 (5 bases). The CDR3 consists of 15 residues. Trimming pared 2 bases from V and 3 bases from J, leaving 14 bases between. CDR1 and CDR2 (germline): MNHGY, SAAAGT. In DNA form, the CDR3 reads TGTGCCAGCAGTTACCTCCTGGGGCAGGGCTACGAGCAGTACTTC. Translated, it gives CASSYLLGQGYEQYF.

The chain employs TRBV5-1 and TRBJ2-2; the match to TRBD2 covers 9 bases. CDR1 is SGHRS and CDR2 is YFSETQ in the germline V gene. The junction had 4 bases not matched to a gene; V was cut back by 3 bases and J by 4 bases. The CDR3 is 15 amino acids. The CDR3 sequence is CASSSAGGSTGELFF. The DNA for the CDR3 is TGCGCCAGCAGCTCAGCGGGGGGCAGCACCGGGGAGCTGTTTTTT.

This clone has only one observation. The chain carries TRBV6-8 and TRBJ2-2, with unresolved D. Germline V gives CDR1 MNHGY, CDR2 SAAAGT. V dropped 0 bases and J dropped 6 bases, with 8 bases sitting between them. This CDR3 is built from 14 residues. This chain's CDR3 is CASSYSGSPGELFF. In nucleotides, the CDR3 is TGTGCCAGCAGTTACTCTGGCAGTCCCGGGGAGCTGTTTTTT.

This clone was found a few times. V is TRBV6-8 and J is TRBJ1-6; 7 bases are a match to TRBD1. V lost 6 bases, J lost 6 bases, and 5 bases stayed unmatched. The CDR3 contains 14 residues. Germline CDR1 MNHGY, CDR2 SAAAGT. The CDR3 sequence is CASRDRNPNSPLHF. The CDR3 coding sequence is TGTGCCAGCAGGGACAGGAACCCTAATTCACCCCTCCACTTT.

In its sample, this clone was seen once. This chain connects TRBV7-6 to TRBJ2-1, with 8 nucleotides matching TRBD2. Germline V gene lookup returns CDR1 SGHVS and CDR2 FNYEAQ. This CDR3 contains 15 residues. V gave up 1 base and J gave up 8 bases; unmatched junction bases: 7. CDR3 loop: CASSLGSGRFYEQFF. CDR3 nucleotides: TGTGCCAGCAGCTTAGGCAGCGGGAGATTTTATGAGCAGTTCTTC.

In this sample, this clone turned up a few times. The chain couples TRBV9 to TRBJ2-5; D uncertain. This CDR3 has 12 amino acids. The V end was cut by 5 bases, the J end by 7 bases, with 12 bases between. The germline CDR1 and CDR2 sequences are SGDLS and YYNGEE. The CDR3 here is CASSGWKSTQYF. The CDR3 nucleotides are TGTGCCAGCAGTGGGTGGAAGTCGACCCAGTACTTC.

The V call is TRBV30, the J call TRBJ1-1; the D is unclear. CDR3 size: 13 residues. With 3 bases removed from V and 3 bases from J, the gap between germline ends came to 11 bases. The V gene's germline CDR1 is GTSNPN and CDR2 SVGIG (reference sequence). In DNA, the CDR3 is TGTGCCTGGAGCGTGAAACTCGACACTGAAGCTTTCTTT. This gives the protein CAWSVKLDTEAFF.

The chain employs TRBV5-1 and TRBJ1-1; TRBD1 matches at 7 bases. The germline gives CDR1 SGHRS, CDR2 YFSETQ. Trimming took 4 bases from V and 1 from J; bases not matched to a gene: 4. This CDR3 has 14 residues. The CDR3 DNA sequence: TGCGCCAGCAGCCCGGGACAGCAGAACACTGAAGCTTTCTTT. It encodes CASSPGQQNTEAFF.

The chain joins TRBV7-2 to TRBJ2-2; D is possibly TRBD1 (6 bases). This CDR3 spans 14 amino acids. Germline V CDR1 and CDR2: SGHTA, FQGNSA. V lost 5 bases, J lost 3 bases, and 10 bases lay in between. The CDR3 loop is CASSLYRDTGELFF. DNA of the CDR3: TGTGCCAGCAGCCTCTACAGGGACACCGGGGAGCTGTTTTTT.

This rearrangement joins TRBV23-1 to TRBJ2-1; TRBD1 matches 8 bases. TRBV23-1 is flagged as an ORF with uncertain function. CDR3 length: 13 residues. The J segment lost 8 bases and the V segment lost 6 bases, leaving 6 bases of the junction unmatched. CDR3: CASSLTGVYEQFF. The CDR3 bases are TGCGCCAGCAGCTTGACAGGGGTTTATGAGCAGTTCTTC.

The chain recombines TRBV19 with TRBJ1-5; D ambiguous. Germline V gives CDR1 LNHDA, CDR2 SQIVND (reference sequence). Deletions cut 5 bases from V and 3 bases from J, with 8 bases between. This CDR3 is 13 amino acids long. This CDR3 reads CASSPQVNQPQHF. CDR3 sequence (DNA): TGTGCCAGTAGTCCCCAAGTCAATCAGCCCCAGCATTTT.

This chain connects TRBV5-1 to TRBJ2-1, with 7 bases matching TRBD1. This CDR3 has 15 residues. The germline CDR1 and CDR2 sequences are SGHRS and YFSETQ. V lost 0 bases, J lost 6 bases, and 6 bases stayed unmatched. The CDR3: CASSLAAGGGNEQFF. In DNA, the CDR3 is TGCGCCAGCAGCTTGGCTGCAGGGGGTGGCAATGAGCAGTTCTTC.

CDR3 sequence reads: CASSGRGGDTSSTDTQYF. The CDR3 region has the DNA TGTGCCAGCAGCGGTAGAGGGGGTGACACCTCTAGCACAGATACGCAGTATTTT. The chain has TRBV9 and TRBJ2-3; possible D gene TRBD1, 6 bases. The CDR3 loop spans 18 amino acids. The ends were cut back, 3 bases at V and 0 bases at J, with 20 bases in the middle. The germline CDR1 and CDR2 sequences are SGDLS and YYNGEE.

This clone showed up just once. The rearrangement links TRBV18 to TRBJ2-7; 8 bases match TRBD1. J lost 1 base, V lost 5 bases, and 7 bases had no gene match. CDR3 length: 15 residues. Germline V lookup: CDR1 KGHSH, CDR2 LQKENI. The CDR3 here is CASSSLRTGSYEQYF. In DNA, the CDR3 is TGTGCCAGCTCATCACTGAGGACAGGGTCCTACGAGCAGTACTTC.

This clone was seen a single time. This chain connects TRBV11-3 to TRBJ1-4, with a weak D call TRBD1 (5 bases). The ends were cut back, 7 bases at V and 2 bases at J, with 11 bases in the middle. There are 14 residues in the CDR3. Germline V gene sequence: CDR1 SGHNT, CDR2 YENEEA. The CDR3 reads CASTRGETNEKLFF. The CDR3 coding sequence is TGTGCCAGCACCCGGGGGGAGACTAATGAAAAACTGTTTTTT. The whole variable domain, filled in from reference TRBV11-3 and TRBJ1-4, reads EAGVVQSPRYKIIEKKQPVAFWCNPISGHNTLYWYLQNLGQGPELLIRYENEEAVDDSQLPKDRFSAERLKGVDSTLKIQPAELGDSAVYLCASTRGETNEKLFFGSGTQLSVL.

This chain connects TRBV9 to TRBJ1-6; unclear D gene. V lost 5 bases, J lost 10 bases, and 10 bases lay in between. The CDR3 is 12 amino acids. The germline gives CDR1 SGDLS, CDR2 YYNGEE. CDR3 coding DNA: TGTGCCAGCAGTTATGGGAGCTCACCCCTCCACTTT. It yields the protein CASSYGSSPLHF.

This chain uses TRBV19 with TRBJ1-6; no clear D. The CDR3 is made up of 14 amino acids. Per the germline V gene, CDR1 is LNHDA and CDR2 is SQIVND (reference sequence). Trimming pared 8 bases from V and 6 bases from J, leaving 14 bases between. The CDR3 sequence is CASGLGNFNSPLHF. The CDR3 DNA follows: TGTGCCAGTGGCCTTGGCAATTTTAATTCACCCCTCCACTTT.